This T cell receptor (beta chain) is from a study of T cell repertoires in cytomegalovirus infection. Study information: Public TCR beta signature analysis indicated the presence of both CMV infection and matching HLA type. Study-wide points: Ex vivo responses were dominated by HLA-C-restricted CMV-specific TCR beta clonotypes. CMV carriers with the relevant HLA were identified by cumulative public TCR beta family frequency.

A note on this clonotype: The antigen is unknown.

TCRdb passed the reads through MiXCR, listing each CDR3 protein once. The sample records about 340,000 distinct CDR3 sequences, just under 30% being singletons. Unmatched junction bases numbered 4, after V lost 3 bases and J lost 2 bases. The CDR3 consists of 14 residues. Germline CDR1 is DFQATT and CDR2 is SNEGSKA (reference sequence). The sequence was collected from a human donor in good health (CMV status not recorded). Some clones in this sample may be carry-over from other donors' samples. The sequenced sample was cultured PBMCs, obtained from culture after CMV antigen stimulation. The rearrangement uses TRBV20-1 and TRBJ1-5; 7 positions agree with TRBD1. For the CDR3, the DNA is TGCAGTGCTAGTGGGGACAGAGGCAATCAGCCCCAGCATTTT. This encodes CSASGDRGNQPQHF.